The 10 T cell receptor beta chains below all came from one sample that was sequenced in a study of blood T cells in healthy people across ages. PCR was performed a second time for roughly 6 to 12 cycles using a sample-barcoded 5' primer and a J-beta primer mix. TCRdb itself ran the 5' RACE reads through MiXCR, one entry per CDR3 protein. The sample yields approximately 730,000 distinct CDR3 sequences, more than 40% seen once. The sequencing sample was made of blood. The origin of the receptors is a woman aged 55-75 years in good health.

Concerning this clonotype itself: This clone may be a read error of a much larger clone one base away. This chain joins TRBV7-9 and TRBJ2-1; 12 bases are shared with TRBD2. V lost 4 bases to trimming and J lost 8 bases; unmatched junction nucleotides: 3. This CDR3 is built from 14 residues. CDR1 and CDR2 from the germline V gene are SEHNR and FQNEAQ (reference sequence). CDR3 nucleotide sequence: TGTGCCAGCAGCTCACTAGCGGGGGGTTATGAGCAGTTCTTC. Amino acids: CASSSLAGGYEQFF.

This clonotype was found many times. The V and J genes are TRBV12-3 or TRBV12-4 and TRBJ2-3; D remains unclear. With 2 bases removed from V and 7 bases from J, the gap between germline ends came to 10 bases. The CDR3 has 13 amino acids. The CDR3: CASSLPPPNTQYF. The CDR3 DNA reads as TGTGCCAGCAGTTTACCCCCTCCCAATACGCAGTATTTT.

The CDR3, as DNA: TGTGCCAGCAGCTTTGAGGCCAGCCTAGCGGGAGTCGCAGATACGCAGTATTTT. The encoded protein is CASSFEASLAGVADTQYF. The chain is built from TRBV7-9 and TRBJ2-3; 10 positions agree with TRBD2. The CDR3 is 18 amino acids. V gave up 3 bases and J gave up 4 bases; unmatched junction bases: 13. Per the germline V gene, CDR1 is SEHNR and CDR2 is FQNEAQ (reference sequence).

In this sample, this clonotype turned up many times. The chain links TRBV7-8 to TRBJ2-2; 12 bases are shared with TRBD2. J lost 2 bases, V lost 3 bases, and 4 bases had no gene match. CDR3 length: 17 amino acids. Germline V gene sequence: CDR1 SGHVS, CDR2 FQNEAQ. CDR3 bases: TGTGCCAGCAGCTTTCCTAGCGGGGGGGTAAACACCGGGGAGCTGTTTTTT. Protein: CASSFPSGGVNTGELFF.

In this sample, this clonotype turned up a few times. The V gene is TRBV6-5, the J gene TRBJ2-7; 11 nucleotides align to TRBD1. The DNA end is more similar to TRBJ2-5, so the J call may be wrong. From germline, CDR1 is MNHEY and CDR2 SVGAGI. This CDR3 has 15 amino acids. The chain's CDR3 is CASSRTGGGFETQYF. CDR3 nucleotide sequence: TGTGCCAGCAGTCGGACAGGGGGCGGTTTTGAGACCCAGTACTTC.

The chain uses TRBV20-1 and TRBJ2-7; possibly TRBD2 for D (7 bases). Germline V gives CDR1 DFQATT, CDR2 SNEGSKA (reference sequence). Trimming took off 6 bases at V and 5 bases at J, with 20 bases between the two ends. This CDR3 is 14 amino acids long. The CDR3 DNA reads TGCAGTGCGGAAGAGGGGGAGGGCCCAGACGAGCAGTACTTC. Translated, it gives CSAEEGEGPDEQYF.

The chain couples TRBV20-1 to TRBJ2-5; weak D call: TRBD1 (5 bases). The CDR3 is made up of 17 amino acids. Per the germline V gene, CDR1 is DFQATT and CDR2 is SNEGSKA (reference sequence). Trimming shortened V by 2 bases and J by 2 bases, and 21 bases separated the two germline ends. DNA of the CDR3: TGCAGTGCTAGATTCAGAATACCGACAGTAAAGCAAGAGACCCAGTACTTC. It encodes CSARFRIPTVKQETQYF.

This clonotype has a handful of counts. This chain uses TRBV6-5 with TRBJ2-1; maybe TRBD1 (6 bases). Germline CDR1 reads MNHEY; CDR2 reads SVGAGI. CDR3 length: 15 residues. V was trimmed by 2 bases and J by 7 bases, leaving 15 bases between them. CDR3 nucleotides: TGTGCCAGCAGTTACGGGGGCTACCCTGGGAATGAGCAGTTCTTC. Translation gives CASSYGGYPGNEQFF.

The chain uses TRBV5-1 and TRBJ2-7; 12 bases map to TRBD2. The length of the CDR3 is 17 residues. Germline V gives CDR1 SGHRS, CDR2 YFSETQ. Trimming at V came to 0 bases and at J to 7 bases, leaving 11 bases not matched to a gene. DNA for the CDR3: TGCGCCAGCAGCTTGGGTTCTAGCGGGAGGGCCAGGTATGAGCAGTACTTC. It translates to CASSLGSSGRARYEQYF.

In its sample, this clonotype was seen a few times. The chain employs TRBV28 and TRBJ2-2; tentatively, D is TRBD1 (5 bases). Germline-derived CDR1 and CDR2 are MDHEN and SYDVKM. CDR3 size: 14 residues. The V end lost 8 bases, the J end lost 6 bases, and 16 bases lay between the germline ends. DNA of the CDR3: TGTGCCAGCCTCACTATAGGGGTCGCCGGGGAGCTGTTTTTT. Protein sequence: CASLTIGVAGELFF.